Below are 27 T cell receptor beta chains sequenced from a single sample in a study of cytomegalovirus exposure and HLA in healthy donors. Clones were read by immunoSEQ multiplex PCR, and TCRdb kept only the in-frame ones, dropping some. The sample gives more than 150,000 clones, 88% of which show up once; 2.5% to 3% is in the top ten. Sequencing was carried out using PBMCs. All receptors come from a man aged 18 to 29 in good health and CMV-seronegative.

The chain recombines TRBV19 with TRBJ2-7, with unresolved D. The V end was cut by 6 bases, the J end by 6 bases, with 12 bases between. Germline V CDR1 and CDR2: LNHDA, SQIVND (reference sequence). This CDR3 is 12 amino acids long. The CDR3 here is CASSGYGREQYF. For the CDR3, the DNA is TGTGCCAGTAGCGGTTATGGGCGCGAGCAGTACTTC.

V is TRBV7-2 and J is TRBJ1-1, with a weak D call TRBD1 (6 bases). CDR3 size: 15 residues. V lost 2 bases and J 1 base, leaving 11 bases between the germline ends. In germline, CDR1 is SGHTA, CDR2 FQGNSA. This CDR3 is CASSLWGGTNTEAFF. The CDR3 DNA is TGTGCCAGCAGCTTATGGGGGGGCACGAACACTGAAGCTTTCTTT.

This clone has more than one count but fewer than ten. The junction departs from the called germline gene at one end, perhaps through a read error. The chain combines TRBV5-6 with TRBJ2-1; 9 nucleotides align to TRBD1. Germline V gives CDR1 SGHDT, CDR2 YYEEEE. CDR3 length equals 15 residues. Written as DNA, the CDR3 is TGTGCCAGCAGCTTGGGGGGGACAGGGCTCAATGGGCAGTTCTTC. This encodes CASSLGGTGLNGQFF.

By sample fraction, this clone is medium-sized (0.01 to 0.1%). The chain has TRBV6-5 and TRBJ2-7, with TRBD1 matching 9 bases. From germline, CDR1 is MNHEY and CDR2 SVGAGI. The V and J ends lost 10 bases and 3 bases, in that order; junction bases with no gene match: 10. The CDR3 loop spans 14 amino acids. The CDR3 here is CATSPGTGSYEQYF. The CDR3 coding sequence is TGTGCCACCTCCCCCGGGACAGGGAGCTACGAGCAGTACTTC.

This rearrangement joins TRBV5-1 to TRBJ2-7; 15 positions match TRBD2. This CDR3 spans 16 amino acids. CDR1 SGHRS and CDR2 YFSETQ come from the germline V gene. Losses at the gene ends were 0 bases for V and 4 bases for J; bases not matched to a gene: 2. DNA of the CDR3: TGCGCCAGCAGCTTGGGGACTAGCGGGAGGGTATACGAGCAGTACTTC. Translating it yields CASSLGTSGRVYEQYF.

This chain joins TRBV2 and TRBJ2-1; D gene ambiguous. CDR1 SNHLY and CDR2 FYNNEI come from the germline V gene. This CDR3 region has 15 residues. V lost 1 base, J lost 0 bases, and 7 bases lay in between. The DNA for the CDR3 is TGTGCCAGCAGTGAAGGGCACCGCTCCTACAATGAGCAGTTCTTC. Protein product: CASSEGHRSYNEQFF.

J is TRBJ2-3 and V is TRBV4-3, with D possibly TRBD2 on 6 matching bases. The CDR3 consists of 19 residues. V lost 0 bases to trimming and J lost 4 bases, with 23 bases between them. Germline V gives CDR1 LGHNA, CDR2 YSLEER. CDR3 bases: TGCGCCAGCAGCCAAGATGGTACCGGGACGCTAGCTAGCGCAGATACGCAGTATTTT. Translation: CASSQDGTGTLASADTQYF.

This clone was found once. V gene TRBV7-9 combines with J gene TRBJ2-5; D is perhaps TRBD2 (6 bases). There are 14 residues in the CDR3. Trimming removed 8 bases at V and 1 base at J, with 14 bases between. From germline, CDR1 is SEHNR and CDR2 FQNEAQ (reference sequence). In DNA, the CDR3 is TGTGCCAGCCCGACGGGGGACTTCCAAGAGACCCAGTACTTC. This gives the protein CASPTGDFQETQYF. Full variable domain (outside the CDR3, taken from reference TRBV7-9 and TRBJ2-5): DTGVSQNPRHKITKRGQNVTFRCDPISEHNRLYWYRQTLGQGPEFLTYFQNEAQLEKSRLLSDRFSAERPKGSFSTLEIQRTEQGDSAMYLCASPTGDFQETQYFGPGTRLLVL.

The chain combines TRBV5-1 with TRBJ1-3; a possible D gene is TRBD1 (5 bases). Germline CDR1 is SGHRS and CDR2 is YFSETQ. The V end was cut by 0 bases, the J end by 4 bases, with 11 bases between. The CDR3 contains 15 residues. In DNA form, the CDR3 reads TGCGCCAGCAGCTTGGAACCCAAGGGGGGAAACACCATATATTTT. Residues: CASSLEPKGGNTIYF.

CDR3 sequence reads: CASSSTGGTADEKLFF. The CDR3 nucleotides are TGTGCCAGCAGTTCAACGGGGGGGACAGCCGATGAAAAACTGTTTTTT. The chain joins TRBV28 to TRBJ1-4; 7 nucleotides align to TRBD1. The germline CDR1 and CDR2 sequences are MDHEN and SYDVKM. There are 16 residues in the CDR3. Germline trimming cut 4 bases from V and 6 bases from J; bases unmatched to any gene: 11.

This rearrangement joins TRBV7-2 to TRBJ2-7; D may be TRBD2 (5 bases). The CDR3 sequence is 15 residues long. V was pared by 4 bases and J by 3 bases, with 16 bases between. Looked up from germline, CDR1 is SGHTA and CDR2 is FQGNSA. CDR3 DNA: TGTGCCAGCAGCTCCGTTGGGGTAGCGAGCTACGAGCAGTACTTC. Its translation: CASSSVGVASYEQYF. Filled out from reference TRBV7-2 and TRBJ2-7, the complete variable domain reads GAGVSQSPSNKVTEKGKDVELRCDPISGHTALYWYRQSLGQGLEFLIYFQGNSAPDKSGLPSDRFSAERTGGSVSTLTIQRTQQEDSAVYLCASSSVGVASYEQYFGPGTRLTVT.

The chain is built from TRBV23-1 and TRBJ1-6; TRBD1 matches 9 bases. TRBV23-1 is placed among ORFs of uncertain function. J lost 4 bases, V lost 0 bases, and 4 bases had no gene match. This CDR3 contains 17 residues. CDR3 protein: CASSQSRDRVYNSPLHF. CDR3 DNA sequence: TGCGCCAGCAGTCAATCCCGGGACAGGGTGTATAATTCACCCCTCCACTTT.

The genes are TRBV27 and TRBJ1-1, with 12 bases matching TRBD1. The CDR3 contains 19 residues. The germline V gene has CDR1 MNHEY and CDR2 SMNVEV (reference sequence). J lost 1 base, V lost 7 bases, and 16 bases had no gene match. This CDR3 reads CASTKGPGQGAFWNTEAFF. As DNA, the CDR3 is TGTGCCAGCACAAAGGGTCCGGGACAGGGGGCCTTTTGGAACACTGAAGCTTTCTTT.

The rearrangement links TRBV11-3 to TRBJ2-3; maybe TRBD2 (6 bases). V was cut by 5 bases and J by 0 bases, with 12 bases left in between. There are 15 residues in the CDR3. Germline V CDR1 and CDR2: SGHNT, YENEEA. This CDR3 reads CASSDPSDSTDTQYF. CDR3 DNA: TGTGCCAGCAGCGACCCTAGCGATAGCACAGATACGCAGTATTTT.

The V call is TRBV6-5, the J call TRBJ2-7; TRBD2 aligns across 13 bases. V lost 6 bases to trimming and J lost 2 bases; unmatched junction nucleotides: 4. The CDR3 covers 15 residues. Per germline, CDR1 MNHEY and CDR2 SVGAGI. This CDR3 reads CASSQTSGRPYEQYF. CDR3 DNA sequence: TGTGCCAGCAGCCAGACTAGCGGGAGGCCCTACGAGCAGTACTTC.

The chain combines TRBV19 with TRBJ2-1, with 8 bases that match TRBD2. Per germline, CDR1 LNHDA and CDR2 SQIVND (reference sequence). V was pared by 6 bases and J by 9 bases, with 13 bases of the junction left unmatched. This CDR3 comprises 15 residues. CDR3 protein: CASSSSGGPNREQFF. The CDR3 bases are TGTGCCAGTAGCTCCAGCGGGGGCCCCAATCGTGAGCAGTTCTTC. The full variable domain, with the rest looked up from reference TRBV19 and TRBJ2-1, is DGGITQSPKYLFRKEGQNVTLSCEQNLNHDAMYWYRQDPGQGLRLIYYSQIVNDFQKGDIAEGYSVSREKKESFPLTVTSAQKNPTAFYLCASSSSGGPNREQFFGPGTRLTVL.

This clone was recorded once. The V call is TRBV5-1, the J call TRBJ1-6, with 7 bases aligning to TRBD1. The CDR3 loop spans 13 amino acids. The trim removed 2 bases at V and 8 bases at J, leaving 1 base unmatched. Germline CDR1 and CDR2: SGHRS and YFSETQ. The CDR3 loop is CASSFQGDSPLHF. The CDR3 bases are TGCGCCAGCAGCTTCCAGGGGGATTCACCCCTCCACTTT.

This chain links TRBV5-1 with TRBJ1-1; TRBD1 agrees at 7 bases. J lost 4 bases, V lost 2 bases, and 8 bases had no gene match. This CDR3 has 15 amino acids. The germline V gene encodes CDR1 SGHRS and CDR2 YFSETQ. CDR3 residues: CASSFGGQPVTEAFF. CDR3 bases: TGCGCCAGCAGCTTTGGGGGACAGCCTGTCACTGAAGCTTTCTTT.

The chain uses TRBV6-5 and TRBJ1-1; D gene ambiguous. Deletions cut 2 bases from V and 3 bases from J, with 7 bases between. The CDR3 totals 13 residues. Germline V gene lookup returns CDR1 MNHEY and CDR2 SVGAGI. The CDR3 region is CASSYRSDTEAFF. In DNA, the CDR3 is TGTGCCAGCAGTTACAGGAGCGACACTGAAGCTTTCTTT.

This clone has a single count. The rearrangement uses TRBV5-8 and TRBJ1-2, with D possibly matching TRBD1 (6 bases). The germline gives CDR1 SGHTS, CDR2 YDEGEE. Trimming removed 1 base from V and 0 bases from J, with 13 bases in between. The CDR3 is 16 residues long. DNA for the CDR3: TGTGCCAGCAGCTTGAGACAGGAGCTAGCTAACTATGGCTACACCTTC. Protein product: CASSLRQELANYGYTF. Based on the CDR3 plus reference TRBV5-8 and TRBJ1-2, the full variable domain is EAGVTQSPTHLIKTRGQQATLRCSPISGHTSVYWYQQALGLGLQFLLWYDEGEERNRGNFPPRFSGRQFPNYSSELNVNALELEDSALYLCASSLRQELANYGYTFGSGTRLTVV.

V usage is TRBV4-1 and J usage is TRBJ2-7; TRBD2 aligns across 12 bases. Unmatched junction bases numbered 3, after V lost 1 base and J lost 2 bases. Germline V lookup: CDR1 MGHRA, CDR2 YSYEKL. The CDR3 extends over 16 amino acids. The CDR3 sequence is CASSQGGLAGPYEQYF. Here the CDR3 DNA reads TGCGCCAGCAGCCAAGGAGGACTAGCGGGGCCCTACGAGCAGTACTTC.

The rearrangement links TRBV27 to TRBJ2-1; TRBD2 aligns across 11 bases. Germline trimming cut 5 bases from V and 4 bases from J; bases unmatched to any gene: 13. This CDR3 region has 18 residues. Germline V gene data show CDR1 as MNHEY and CDR2 as SMNVEV (reference sequence). The CDR3 here is CASSQKPLGLAVYNEQFF. For the CDR3, the DNA is TGTGCCAGCAGTCAGAAACCCTTGGGACTAGCGGTATACAATGAGCAGTTCTTC.

The chain recombines TRBV29-1 with TRBJ1-4; D perhaps matches TRBD1 (5 bases). Trimming took 8 bases from V and 8 from J, leaving 21 bases between them. The CDR3 consists of 14 residues. Germline CDR1 SQVTM, CDR2 ANQGSEA. CDR3 DNA: TGCAGCTATATGGGGGGGGGTGAAATGGAAAAACTGTTTTTT. It is translated as CSYMGGGEMEKLFF.

This sequence joins TRBV5-1 and TRBJ2-5; maybe TRBD1 (6 bases). The V gene's germline CDR1 is SGHRS and CDR2 YFSETQ. V lost 3 bases, J lost 5 bases, and 14 bases lay in between. The CDR3 has 14 amino acids. CDR3 sequence reads: CASSWIQGGETQYF. The CDR3 DNA reads as TGCGCCAGCAGCTGGATACAGGGTGGGGAGACCCAGTACTTC.

The J gene is TRBJ2-7, the V gene TRBV27; D remains unclear. The CDR3 sequence is 13 residues long. V lost 8 bases and J lost 2, with 13 bases in between. Germline V gene data show CDR1 as MNHEY and CDR2 as SMNVEV (reference sequence). The CDR3 nucleotides are TGTGCCAGCTTCCGAACTCCGACCTACGAGCAGTACTTC. Translation: CASFRTPTYEQYF.

The V and J genes are TRBV6-1 and TRBJ2-5, with D perhaps TRBD1 (5 bases). Germline CDR1 MNHNS, CDR2 SASEGT. The CDR3 runs to 15 residues. Trimming removed 2 bases from V and 2 bases from J, with 12 bases in between. CDR3 loop: CASSERWGGQETQYF. The CDR3 DNA reads TGTGCCAGCAGTGAAAGGTGGGGCGGACAAGAGACCCAGTACTTC.

The CDR3 DNA sequence: TGTGCCATCATTGGCAGTTCTGTTTACAATGAGCAGTTCTTC. Its protein is CAIIGSSVYNEQFF. The chain combines TRBV10-3 with TRBJ2-1; D ambiguous. With 7 bases removed from V and 4 bases from J, the gap between germline ends came to 14 bases. The CDR3 extends over 14 amino acids. Germline lookup yields CDR1 ENHRY and CDR2 SYGVKD.